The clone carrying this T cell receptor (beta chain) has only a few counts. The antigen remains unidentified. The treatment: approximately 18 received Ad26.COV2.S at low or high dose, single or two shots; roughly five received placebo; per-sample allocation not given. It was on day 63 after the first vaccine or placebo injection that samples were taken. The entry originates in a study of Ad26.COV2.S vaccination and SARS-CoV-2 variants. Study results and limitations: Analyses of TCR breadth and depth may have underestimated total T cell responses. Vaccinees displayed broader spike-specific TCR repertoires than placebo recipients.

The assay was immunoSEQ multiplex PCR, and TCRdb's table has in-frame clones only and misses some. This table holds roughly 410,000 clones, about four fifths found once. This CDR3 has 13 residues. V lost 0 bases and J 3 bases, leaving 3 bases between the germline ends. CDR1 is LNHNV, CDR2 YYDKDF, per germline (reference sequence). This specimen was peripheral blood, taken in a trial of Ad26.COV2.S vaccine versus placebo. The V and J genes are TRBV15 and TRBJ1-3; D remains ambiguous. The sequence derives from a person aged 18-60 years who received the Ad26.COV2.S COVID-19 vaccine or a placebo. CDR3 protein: CATSRDGGNTIYF. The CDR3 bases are TGTGCCACCAGCAGAGACGGTGGAAACACCATATATTTT.